This T cell receptor (beta chain) was sequenced in a study of shared clonotypes between healthy human individuals. Sequenced by immunoSEQ multiplex PCR; TCRdb stores in-frame clones only, minus some. The table has nearly 1,000,000 clones, over 60% seen once; the top ten hold roughly 1.5%. Regarding this clone: Other DNA sequences in this sample translate to the same CDR3.

The study separated CD4+ cells into CD45RA+ naive and CD45RA-negative memory subsets. Trimming stripped 1 base from V and 0 bases from J, with 12 bases between. This CDR3 has 16 residues. Germline lookup yields CDR1 LNHNV and CDR2 YYDKDF (reference sequence). The chain has TRBV15 and TRBJ2-5; a possible D gene is TRBD2 (6 bases). Sequencing input: memory CD4+ T cells sorted from blood. The subset was: CD45RA-negative fraction. This TCR derives from a man between 18 and 29 years old in good health. CDR3 nucleotides: TGTGCCACCAGCAGAGTGGGGGGAGGCTACCAAGAGACCCAGTACTTC. Translating it yields CATSRVGGGYQETQYF.